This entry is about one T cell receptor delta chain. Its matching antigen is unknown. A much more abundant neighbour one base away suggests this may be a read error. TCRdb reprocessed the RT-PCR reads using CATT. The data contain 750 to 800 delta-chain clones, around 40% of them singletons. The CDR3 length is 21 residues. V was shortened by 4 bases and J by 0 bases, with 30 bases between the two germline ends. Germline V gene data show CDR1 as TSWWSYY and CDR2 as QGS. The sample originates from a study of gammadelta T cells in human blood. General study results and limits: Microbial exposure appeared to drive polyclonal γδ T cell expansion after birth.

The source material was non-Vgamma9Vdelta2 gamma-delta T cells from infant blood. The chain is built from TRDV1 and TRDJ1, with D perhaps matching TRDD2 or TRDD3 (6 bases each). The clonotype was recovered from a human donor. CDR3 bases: TGTGCTCTTGGGGCCCCCAGGCTTCCTGTCCGTACTGGGTGGTACACCGATAAACTCATCTTT. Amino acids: CALGAPRLPVRTGWYTDKLIF.